This TCR beta chain was sequenced during a study of graft-versus-host responses after intestinal transplantation. Study-wide background: Once they had received anti-thymocyte globulin induction, all recipients took tacrolimus and steroids for two to three years.

This clone was seen a handful of times. Study-level findings and limits: In recipient marrow, GvH clones were found, and some appeared first in ileum or blood.

This CDR3 is built from 14 residues. V lost 5 bases, J lost 0 bases, and 3 bases stayed unmatched. In germline, CDR1 is SGHAT, CDR2 FQNNGV. This table comes from immunoSEQ multiplex PCR, and its TCRdb copy is limited to in-frame clones, with some not included. In the table there are 3,500 to 5,000 clones, around 32% of which are singletons. The source was alloreactive CD4+ T cells from a mixed lymphocyte reaction culture, collected before transplantation. Sample subset: CFSE-low proliferating T cells sorted from approximately 6-day pre-transplant mixed lymphocyte reaction (GvH or HvG direction). The TCR originated in a human patient who was an organ donor for intestinal transplantation. The chain joins TRBV11-2 to TRBJ1-2; 7 nucleotides align to TRBD1. CDR3 in DNA: TGTGCCAGCAGCCCCGACAGGGCTAACTATGGCTACACCTTC. The encoded protein is CASSPDRANYGYTF.